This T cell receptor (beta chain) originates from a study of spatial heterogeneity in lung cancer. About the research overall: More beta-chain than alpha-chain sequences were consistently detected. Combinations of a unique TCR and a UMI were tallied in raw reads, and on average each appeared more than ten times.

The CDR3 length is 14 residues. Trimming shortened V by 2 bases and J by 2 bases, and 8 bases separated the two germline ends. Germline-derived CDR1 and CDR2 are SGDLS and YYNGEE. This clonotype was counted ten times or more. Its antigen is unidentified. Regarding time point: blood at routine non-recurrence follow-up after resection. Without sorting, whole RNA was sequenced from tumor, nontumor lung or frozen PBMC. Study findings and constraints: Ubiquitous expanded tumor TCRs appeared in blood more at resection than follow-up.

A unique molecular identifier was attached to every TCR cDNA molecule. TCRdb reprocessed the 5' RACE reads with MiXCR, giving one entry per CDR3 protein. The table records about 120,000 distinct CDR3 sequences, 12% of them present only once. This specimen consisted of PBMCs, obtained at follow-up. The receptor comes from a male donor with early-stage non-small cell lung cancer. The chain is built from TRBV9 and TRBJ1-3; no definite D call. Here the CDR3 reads CASSVDGAGNTIYF. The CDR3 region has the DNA TGTGCCAGCAGCGTCGACGGCGCTGGAAACACCATATATTTT.